Included here is one TCR beta chain sequence, with context. The CDR3 runs to 14 residues. The V end was cut by 1 base, the J end by 2 bases, with 9 bases between. Germline loops: CDR1 SGHRS, CDR2 YFSETQ. TCRdb ran MiXCR on the 5' RACE reads and lists one entry per CDR3 protein. The sample shows 400,000 to 500,000 distinct CDR3 sequences, 14% of them seen only once. This entry comes from a study of identical twins. Separately, the same data were catalogued under a study of yellow fever vaccine responses in identical twins.

The V and J genes are TRBV5-1 and TRBJ1-1; tentatively, D is TRBD1 (6 bases). The source of this sequence is a woman aged 18 to 35 in good health. The sample comprised CD4+ T cells sorted from blood. The CDR3 region has the DNA TGCGCCAGCAGCTTGTTGACAGGAAACACTGAAGCTTTCTTT. This translates into CASSLLTGNTEAFF. Based on the CDR3 plus reference TRBV5-1 and TRBJ1-1, the full variable domain is KAGVTQTPRYLIKTRGQQVTLSCSPISGHRSVSWYQQTPGQGLQFLFEYFSETQRNKGNFPGRFSGRQFSNSRSEMNVSTLELGDSALYLCASSLLTGNTEAFFGQGTRLTVV.